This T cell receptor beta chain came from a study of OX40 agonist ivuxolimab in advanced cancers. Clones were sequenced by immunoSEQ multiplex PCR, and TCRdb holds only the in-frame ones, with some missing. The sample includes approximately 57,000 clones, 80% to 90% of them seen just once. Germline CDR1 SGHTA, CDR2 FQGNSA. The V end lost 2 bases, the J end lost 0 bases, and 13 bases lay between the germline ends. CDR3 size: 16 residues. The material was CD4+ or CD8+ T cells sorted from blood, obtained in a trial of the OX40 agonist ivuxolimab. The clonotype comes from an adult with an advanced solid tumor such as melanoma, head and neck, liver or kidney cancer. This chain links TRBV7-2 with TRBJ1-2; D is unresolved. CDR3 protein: CASSLISYGTNYGYTF. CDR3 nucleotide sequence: TGTGCCAGCAGCTTAATATCATATGGGACTAACTATGGCTACACCTTC.